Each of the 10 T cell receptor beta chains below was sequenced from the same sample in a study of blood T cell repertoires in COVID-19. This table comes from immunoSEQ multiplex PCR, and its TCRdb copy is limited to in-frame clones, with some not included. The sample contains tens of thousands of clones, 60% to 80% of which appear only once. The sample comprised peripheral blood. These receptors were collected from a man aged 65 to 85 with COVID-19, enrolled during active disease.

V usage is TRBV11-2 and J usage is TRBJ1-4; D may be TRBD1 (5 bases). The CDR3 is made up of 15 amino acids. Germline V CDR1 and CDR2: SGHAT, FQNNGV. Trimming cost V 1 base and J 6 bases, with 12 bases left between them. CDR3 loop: CASSLGSGWDEKLFF. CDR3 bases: TGTGCCAGCAGCTTAGGGTCAGGGTGGGATGAAAAACTGTTTTTT.

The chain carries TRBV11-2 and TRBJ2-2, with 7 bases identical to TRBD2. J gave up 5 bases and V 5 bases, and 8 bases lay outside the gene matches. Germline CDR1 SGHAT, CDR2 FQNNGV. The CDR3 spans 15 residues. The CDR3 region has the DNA TGTGCCAGCAGCCCCGGGACTATACCGACCGGGGAGCTGTTTTTT. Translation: CASSPGTIPTGELFF.

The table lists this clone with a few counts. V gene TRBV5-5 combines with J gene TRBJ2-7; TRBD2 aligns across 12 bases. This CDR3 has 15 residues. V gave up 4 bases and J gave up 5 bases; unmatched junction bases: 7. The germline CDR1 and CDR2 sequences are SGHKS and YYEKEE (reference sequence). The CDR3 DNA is TGTGCCAGCAGCACGCGGACTAGCGGGACCAACGAGCAGTACTTC. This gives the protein CASSTRTSGTNEQYF.

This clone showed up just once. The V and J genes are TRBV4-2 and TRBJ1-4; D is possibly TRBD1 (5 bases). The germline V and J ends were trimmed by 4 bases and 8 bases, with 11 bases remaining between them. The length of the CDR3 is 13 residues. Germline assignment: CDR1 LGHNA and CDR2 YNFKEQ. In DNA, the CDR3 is TGTGCCAGCAGCCGACAGTCCGGGGAAAAACTGTTTTTT. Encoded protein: CASSRQSGEKLFF.

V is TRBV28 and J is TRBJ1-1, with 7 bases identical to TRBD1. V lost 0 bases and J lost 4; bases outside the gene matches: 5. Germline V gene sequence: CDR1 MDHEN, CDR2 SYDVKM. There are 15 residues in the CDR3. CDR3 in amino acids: CASSLWGQMGTEAFF. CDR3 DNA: TGTGCCAGCAGTTTATGGGGACAGATGGGCACTGAAGCTTTCTTT.

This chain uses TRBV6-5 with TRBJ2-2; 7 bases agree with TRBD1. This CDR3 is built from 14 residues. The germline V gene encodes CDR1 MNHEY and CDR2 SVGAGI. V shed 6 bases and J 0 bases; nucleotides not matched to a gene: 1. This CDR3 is CASRDRANTGELFF. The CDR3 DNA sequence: TGTGCCAGCAGAGACAGGGCGAACACCGGGGAGCTGTTTTTT.

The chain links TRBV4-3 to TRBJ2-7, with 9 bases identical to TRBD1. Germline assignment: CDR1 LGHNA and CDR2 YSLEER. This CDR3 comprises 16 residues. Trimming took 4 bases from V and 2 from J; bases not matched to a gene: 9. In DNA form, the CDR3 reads TGCGCCAGCAGCCCGGCACCGGGACAGGGTCCCTACGAGCAGTACTTC. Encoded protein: CASSPAPGQGPYEQYF.

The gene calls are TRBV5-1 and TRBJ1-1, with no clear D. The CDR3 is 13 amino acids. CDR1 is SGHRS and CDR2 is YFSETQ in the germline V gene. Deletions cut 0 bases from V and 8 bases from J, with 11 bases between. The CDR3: CASSLETLGEAFF. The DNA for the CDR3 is TGCGCCAGCAGCTTGGAGACACTCGGCGAAGCTTTCTTT.

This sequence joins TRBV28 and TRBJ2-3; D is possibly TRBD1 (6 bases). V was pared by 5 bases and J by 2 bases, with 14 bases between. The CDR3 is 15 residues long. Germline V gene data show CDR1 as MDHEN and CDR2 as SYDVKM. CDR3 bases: TGTGCCAGCAGTACTACAGGGTTGAACACAGATACGCAGTATTTT. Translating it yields CASSTTGLNTDTQYF.

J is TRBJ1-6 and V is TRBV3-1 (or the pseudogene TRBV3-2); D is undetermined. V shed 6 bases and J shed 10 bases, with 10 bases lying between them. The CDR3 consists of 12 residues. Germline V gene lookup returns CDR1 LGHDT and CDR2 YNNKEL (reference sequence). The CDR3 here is CASSDTPSPLHF. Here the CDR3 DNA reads TGTGCCAGCAGTGACACACCATCACCCCTCCACTTT.